This TCR beta chain was identified during a study of T cell repertoires in cytomegalovirus infection. Study context: HLA-B-restricted CMV epitopes that are well studied, plus recently identified HLA-C-restricted ones, were used by the study. Carrying CMV and the relevant HLA type showed in public TCR beta signatures.

This clonotype has just a few counts. The target antigen is unknown. Study outcomes and limitations: There were HLA-C-restricted CMV-specific TCR beta clonotypes dominating the ex vivo response. Based on cumulative public TCR beta family frequency, carriers of CMV plus the relevant HLA were identified.

This CDR3 comprises 12 residues. The V gene lost 5 bases and the J gene lost 8 bases, with 9 bases spanning the gap. The germline V gene encodes CDR1 SGHVT and CDR2 SQSDAQ. TCRdb re-derived calls from the reads in MiXCR, one entry per CDR3 protein. Of about 830,000 distinct CDR3 sequences in the sample, around a third were seen once. This TCR was sampled from a human donor in good health (CMV status not recorded). Some clones in this sample may be carry-over from other donors' samples. Source: cultured CD8+ T cells from PBMCs, taken from culture after CMV antigen stimulation. V and J are TRBV7-4 and TRBJ1-4; no clear D. The CDR3 protein is CASSPSSEKLFF. The DNA for the CDR3 is TGTGCCAGCAGCCCCTCTTCCGAAAAACTGTTTTTT.